This is a list of T cell receptor beta chains from one sample in a study of T cells after yellow fever vaccination. TCRdb passed the 5' RACE reads through MiXCR, listing each CDR3 protein once. The data contain a few hundred thousand distinct CDR3 sequences, around a sixth of them seen just once; the ten biggest clones take up 15% to 20%. The sequencing used PBMCs, collected 5 days after the first yellow fever vaccination. These receptors were collected from a man between 18 and 35 years old who received the YFV17D yellow fever vaccine. CDR3s include the opening cysteine and the closing phenylalanine or tryptophan. Fields, in order: D gene, J gene, CDR3 length, V gene, CDR3 protein. The D gene is left open where the match is weak.

>TRBD2|TRBJ2-1|14|TRBV27
CASSYGGENNEQFF
>-|TRBJ1-2|15|TRBV2
CAPLGTGLANYGYTF
>-|TRBJ2-3|15|TRBV6-5
CASSYSKVVTDTQYF
>TRBD2|TRBJ2-5|16|TRBV29-1
CSVARASGGPGETQYF
>TRBD1|TRBJ1-6|15|TRBV7-9
CASSLGQGDNSPLHF
>TRBD1|TRBJ2-7|14|TRBV5-6
CASRNLGQPDEQYF
>-|TRBJ1-4|18|TRBV11-2
CASSLVGTPLGTNEKLFF
>-|TRBJ1-1|12|TRBV24-1
CATSDEGTEAFF
>-|TRBJ2-5|15|TRBV4-3
CASSQDRRGVETQYF
>TRBD1|TRBJ2-2|16|TRBV19
CASSRDSSRTPGELFF
>-|TRBJ2-1|15|TRBV25-1
CASSAWGGAYNEQFF
>TRBD2|TRBJ2-3|16|TRBV20-1
CSATPVAGGEIDTQYF
>-|TRBJ1-1|14|TRBV4-3
CASSQDVGNTEAFF
>-|TRBJ2-6|15|TRBV6-1
CASGGGGSGANVLTF
>-|TRBJ1-1|14|TRBV5-1
CASSALERQGEAFF
>TRBD1|TRBJ2-5|14|TRBV6-1
CANKPRDREETQYF
>-|TRBJ2-6|14|TRBV2
CASRREGGANVLTF
>TRBD1|TRBJ2-6|19|TRBV4-3
CASSQGLTGGNAGANVLTF
>-|TRBJ1-5|13|TRBV6-5
CASSSPGGLTQHF
>TRBD1|TRBJ2-1|16|TRBV7-9
CASSASGTGTNNEQFF
>TRBD2|TRBJ2-7|15|TRBV11-2
CASSKIAGTIFLQYF
>-|TRBJ2-1|16|TRBV7-8
CASSFEGVVAYNEQFF
>TRBD1|TRBJ1-1|13|TRBV7-2
CASSSDREDEAFF
>-|TRBJ2-7|14|TRBV9
CASSVQGVPYEQYF
>TRBD2|TRBJ2-1|17|TRBV6-2/TRBV6-3
CASTKKAGGLSYNEQFF
>TRBD1|TRBJ1-1|13|TRBV10-3
CATRTGSDTEAFF
>TRBD1|TRBJ2-5|15|TRBV7-2
CASSFVAGGLETQYF
>-|TRBJ2-1|15|TRBV5-1
CASSLARSSYNEQFF
>-|TRBJ2-1|17|TRBV21-1
CASSKAKGTNSYNEQFF
>-|TRBJ2-3|18|TRBV11-2
CASSLGWSGAKYTDTQYF
>TRBD1|TRBJ1-3|13|TRBV20-1
CSARTGAGNTIYF
>-|TRBJ2-7|12|TRBV5-1
CASSLTGHEQYF